This T cell receptor beta chain was sequenced in a study of identical twins. Each cDNA held unique molecular identifiers, and template switching gave it a universal primer site. TCRdb ran MiXCR on the 5' RACE reads and lists one entry per CDR3 protein. The profile shows around 470,000 distinct CDR3 sequences, around 14% of them singletons. This CDR3 is 17 amino acids long. The ends lost 5 bases at V and 6 bases at J; junction bases unmatched: 15. Germline V lookup: CDR1 SGHNT, CDR2 YENEEA. This clonotype has a handful of counts. Its antigen remains unidentified. Study outcomes and limitations: Within twin pairs, the out-of-frame alpha sequences they shared showed excess low generation probability. Zero-insertion findings could be partly confounded by invariant cells (MAIT and iNKT cells).

This sample was also put to use in a study of yellow fever vaccine responses in identical twins.

The source of this sequence is a young woman in good health. Sequences were obtained from CD4+ T cells sorted from blood. The chain joins TRBV11-3 to TRBJ2-1, with 8 bases matching TRBD2. CDR3: CASSLKTSAKGGNEQFF. The CDR3 region has the DNA TGTGCCAGCAGCCTAAAGACTAGCGCCAAAGGGGGCAATGAGCAGTTCTTC. The full variable domain, with the rest looked up from reference TRBV11-3 and TRBJ2-1, is EAGVVQSPRYKIIEKKQPVAFWCNPISGHNTLYWYLQNLGQGPELLIRYENEEAVDDSQLPKDRFSAERLKGVDSTLKIQPAELGDSAVYLCASSLKTSAKGGNEQFFGPGTRLTVL.